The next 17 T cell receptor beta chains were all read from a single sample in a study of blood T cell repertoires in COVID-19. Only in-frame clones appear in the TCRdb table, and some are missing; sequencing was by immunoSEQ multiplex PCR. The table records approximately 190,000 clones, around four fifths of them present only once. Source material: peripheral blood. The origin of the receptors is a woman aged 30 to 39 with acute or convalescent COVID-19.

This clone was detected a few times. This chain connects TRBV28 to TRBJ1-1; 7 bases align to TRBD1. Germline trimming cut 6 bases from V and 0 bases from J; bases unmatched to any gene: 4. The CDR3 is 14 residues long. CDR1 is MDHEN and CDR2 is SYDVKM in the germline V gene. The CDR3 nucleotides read TGTGCCAGCAGGAAGGGGACAGTGAACACTGAAGCTTTCTTT. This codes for CASRKGTVNTEAFF.

The CDR3 DNA sequence: TGTGCCTGGAGTGAAGGGAGTTCACCCCTCCACTTT. Amino acids: CAWSEGSSPLHF. The chain combines TRBV30 with TRBJ1-6; D remains ambiguous. V lost 1 base and J lost 9, with 7 bases in between. Germline lookup yields CDR1 GTSNPN and CDR2 SVGIG (reference sequence). The CDR3 totals 12 residues.

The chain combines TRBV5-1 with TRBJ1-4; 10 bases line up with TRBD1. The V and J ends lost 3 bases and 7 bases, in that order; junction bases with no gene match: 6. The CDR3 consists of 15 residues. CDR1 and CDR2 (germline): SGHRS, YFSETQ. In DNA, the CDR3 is TGCGCCAGCAGCTCCGGGACAGGGGAGGGTGAAAAACTGTTTTTT. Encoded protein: CASSSGTGEGEKLFF.

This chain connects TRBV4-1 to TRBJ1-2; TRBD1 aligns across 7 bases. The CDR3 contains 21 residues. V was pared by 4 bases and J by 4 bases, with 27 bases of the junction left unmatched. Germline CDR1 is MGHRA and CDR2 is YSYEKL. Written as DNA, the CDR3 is TGCGCCAGCAGCCCATCTCCCGGCGGTAGGGGGCGTAGGGTTGATCGCTATGGCTACACCTTC. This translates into CASSPSPGGRGRRVDRYGYTF.

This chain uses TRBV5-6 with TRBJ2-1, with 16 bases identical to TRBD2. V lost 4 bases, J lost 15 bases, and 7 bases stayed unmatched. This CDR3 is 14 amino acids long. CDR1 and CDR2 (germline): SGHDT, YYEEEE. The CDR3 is CASSPGTSGRDSFF. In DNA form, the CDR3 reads TGTGCCAGCAGCCCCGGGACTAGCGGGAGGGATTCGTTCTTC.

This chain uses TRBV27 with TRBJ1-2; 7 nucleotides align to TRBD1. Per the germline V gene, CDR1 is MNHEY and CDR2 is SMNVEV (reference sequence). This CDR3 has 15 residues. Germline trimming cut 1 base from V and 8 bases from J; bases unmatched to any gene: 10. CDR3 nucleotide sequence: TGTGCCAGCAGTTTATTGCCTCCAGGGGGAAGCGGCTACACCTTC. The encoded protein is CASSLLPPGGSGYTF.

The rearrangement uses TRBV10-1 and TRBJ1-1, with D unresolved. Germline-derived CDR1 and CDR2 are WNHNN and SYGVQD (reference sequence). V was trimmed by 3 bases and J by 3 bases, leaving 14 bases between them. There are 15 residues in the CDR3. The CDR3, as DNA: TGCGCCAGCAGTGATTGCCAGCGAGCAGACACTGAAGCTTTCTTT. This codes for CASSDCQRADTEAFF.

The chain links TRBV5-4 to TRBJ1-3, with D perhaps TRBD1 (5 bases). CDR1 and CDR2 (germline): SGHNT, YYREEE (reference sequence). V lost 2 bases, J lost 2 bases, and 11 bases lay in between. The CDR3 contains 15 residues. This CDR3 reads CASSFSGIPGNTIYF. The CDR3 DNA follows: TGTGCCAGCAGCTTCTCAGGGATCCCTGGAAACACCATATATTTT.

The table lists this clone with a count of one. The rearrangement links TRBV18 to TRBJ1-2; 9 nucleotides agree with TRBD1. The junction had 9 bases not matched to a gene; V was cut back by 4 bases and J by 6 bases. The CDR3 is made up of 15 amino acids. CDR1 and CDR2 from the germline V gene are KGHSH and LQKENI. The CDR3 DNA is TGTGCCAGCTCACGATACGGGACAGGGTCGGATGGCTACACCTTC. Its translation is CASSRYGTGSDGYTF.

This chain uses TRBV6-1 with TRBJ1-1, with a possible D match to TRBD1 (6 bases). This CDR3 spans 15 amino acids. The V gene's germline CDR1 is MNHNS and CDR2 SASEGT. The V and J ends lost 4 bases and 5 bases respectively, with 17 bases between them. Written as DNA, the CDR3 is TGTGCCAGCAGTGCTCACAGGGTCCAGATAACTGAAGCTTTCTTT. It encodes CASSAHRVQITEAFF.

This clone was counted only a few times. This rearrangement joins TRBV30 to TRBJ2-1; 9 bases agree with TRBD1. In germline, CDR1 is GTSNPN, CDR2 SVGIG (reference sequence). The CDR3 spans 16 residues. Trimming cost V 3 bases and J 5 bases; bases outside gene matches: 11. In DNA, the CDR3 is TGTGCCTGGAGCCACAGAAGACAGGGGGATCACAATGAGCAGTTCTTC. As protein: CAWSHRRQGDHNEQFF. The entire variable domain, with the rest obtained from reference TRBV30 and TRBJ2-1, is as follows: SQTIHQWPATLVQPVGSPLSLECTVEGTSNPNLYWYRQAAGRGLQLLFYSVGIGQISSEVPQNLSASRPQDRQFILSSKKLLLSDSGFYLCAWSHRRQGDHNEQFFGPGTRLTVL.

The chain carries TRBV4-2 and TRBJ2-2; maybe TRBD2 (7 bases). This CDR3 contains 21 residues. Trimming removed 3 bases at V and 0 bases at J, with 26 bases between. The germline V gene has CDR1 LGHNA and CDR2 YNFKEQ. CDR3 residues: CASSHPARGAGLSANTGELFF. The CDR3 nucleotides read TGTGCCAGCAGCCACCCCGCCCGGGGGGCGGGGCTGTCCGCGAACACCGGGGAGCTGTTTTTT.

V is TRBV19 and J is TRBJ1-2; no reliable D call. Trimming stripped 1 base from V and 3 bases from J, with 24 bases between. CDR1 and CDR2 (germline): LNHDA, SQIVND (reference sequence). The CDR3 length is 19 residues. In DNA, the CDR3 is TGTGCCAGTAGTATAGTGTTCCTAACACCCTCGGATGAGGACTATGGCTACACCTTC. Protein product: CASSIVFLTPSDEDYGYTF.

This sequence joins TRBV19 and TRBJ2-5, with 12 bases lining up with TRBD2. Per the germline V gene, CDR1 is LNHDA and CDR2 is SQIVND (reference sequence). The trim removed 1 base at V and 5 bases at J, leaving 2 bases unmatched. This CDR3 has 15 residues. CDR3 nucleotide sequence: TGTGCCAGTAGTATAGGGACTAGCGGGGTTGAGACCCAGTACTTC. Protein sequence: CASSIGTSGVETQYF.

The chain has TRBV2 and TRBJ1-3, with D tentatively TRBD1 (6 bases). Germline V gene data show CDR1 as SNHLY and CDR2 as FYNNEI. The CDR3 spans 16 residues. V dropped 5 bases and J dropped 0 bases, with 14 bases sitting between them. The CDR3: CASSRGQASSGNTIYF. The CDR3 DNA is TGTGCCAGCAGTAGGGGACAAGCGAGCTCTGGAAACACCATATATTTT.

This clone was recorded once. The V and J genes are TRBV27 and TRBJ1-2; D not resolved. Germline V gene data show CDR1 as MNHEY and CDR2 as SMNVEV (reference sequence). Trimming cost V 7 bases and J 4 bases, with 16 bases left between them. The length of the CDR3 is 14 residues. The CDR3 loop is CASTHPGNLYGYTF. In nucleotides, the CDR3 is TGTGCCAGCACCCACCCGGGGAACCTCTATGGCTACACCTTC.

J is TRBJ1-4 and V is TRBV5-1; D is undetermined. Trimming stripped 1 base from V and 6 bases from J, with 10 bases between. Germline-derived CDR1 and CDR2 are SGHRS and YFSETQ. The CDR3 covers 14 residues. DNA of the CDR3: TGCGCCAGCAGCTTGCTCGGGAGGGATGAAAAACTGTTTTTT. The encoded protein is CASSLLGRDEKLFF.